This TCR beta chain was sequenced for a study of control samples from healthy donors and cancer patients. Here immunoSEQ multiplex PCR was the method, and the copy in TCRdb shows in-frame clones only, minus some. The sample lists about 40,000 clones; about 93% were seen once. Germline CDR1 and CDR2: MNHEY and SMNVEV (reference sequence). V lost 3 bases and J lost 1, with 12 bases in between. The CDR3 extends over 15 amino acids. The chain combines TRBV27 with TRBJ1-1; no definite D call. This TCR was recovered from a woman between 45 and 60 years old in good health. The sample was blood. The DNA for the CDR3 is TGTGCCAGCAGTTTCGTTAGGGCTGGGAACACTGAAGCTTTCTTT. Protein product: CASSFVRAGNTEAFF.